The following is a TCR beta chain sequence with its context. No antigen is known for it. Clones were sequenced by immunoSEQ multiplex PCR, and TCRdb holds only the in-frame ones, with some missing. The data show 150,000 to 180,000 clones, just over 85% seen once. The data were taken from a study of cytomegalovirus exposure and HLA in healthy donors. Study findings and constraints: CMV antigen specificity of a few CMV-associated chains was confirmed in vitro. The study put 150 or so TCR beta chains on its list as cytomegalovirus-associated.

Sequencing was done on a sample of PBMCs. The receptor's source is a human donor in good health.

The DNA for the CDR3 is TGCGCCAGCAGCCAAGATCTTGGGAGCTCCTACAATGAGCAGTTCTTC. Translating gives CASSQDLGSSYNEQFF. The J gene is TRBJ2-1, the V gene TRBV4-3; tentatively, D is TRBD2 (5 bases). V lost 0 bases, J lost 0 bases, and 9 bases lay in between. Germline values: CDR1 LGHNA, CDR2 YSLEER. The CDR3 totals 16 residues.